This T cell receptor beta chain was observed in a study of blood T cell repertoires in COVID-19 (dated by TCRdb to 2019 to 2021). Notes on the research overall: Samples covering the acute and convalescent phases of COVID-19 were provided by collaborators in the United States, Italy and Spain. The material from the prospective study consisted of cDNA or gDNA derived from T cells, B-cell-depleted T cells, or PBMCs. The dataset comprised deeply sampled blood TCRbeta repertoires from subjects exposed to, actively infected with, or recovered from COVID-19. The repertoires were made available in a free public database intended to serve as a resource for research on the immune response to SARS-CoV-2. The samples were drawn from the first 160 participants of the ongoing ImmuneRACE study and from 950 to 1,500 subjects provided by 6 global collaborators. Nearly every sample came with metadata listing a de-identified subject ID, COVID-19 status, age in years and sex. HLA class I and class II types, where available, came from metadata supplied by the sample provider rather than from assay-based typing.

Here is what the overall study found, with its caveats: The amount of clinical and demographic metadata varied by source and participant and was provided uncurated.

Another Seattle source contributed samples from volunteer blood donors who had recovered from COVID-19. The collaborating institutions used their own protocols to collect whole blood in K2EDTA tubes. For TCRbeta analysis, collaborators shipped samples as frozen whole blood, isolated PBMCs, or DNA extracted from either of those sample types. Comments on this clone: Its recognized antigen is unknown. Base qualities are not provided; no much larger clone lies one nucleotide away.

TCRbeta CDR3 regions were amplified from genomic DNA using the immunoSEQ Assay, a bias-controlled multiplex PCR. Per the original workflow: Within the assay, amplification of reference gene primers was used to estimate how many nucleated cells each sample contained. Sequence reads were collapsed and filtered to measure the absolute abundance of every unique TCRbeta CDR3 rearrangement. For each sample, productive Simpson clonality was calculated by taking the square root of Simpson's diversity index across productive rearrangements. TCRdb stores this immuneACCESS table with in-frame sequences only. Part of the clones is absent; in the studies checked, under half of the shortfall reflects unresolved V genes, and no reason is known for the rest. Clone size and V and J calls were adopted from that table, with D and trimming inferred from the DNA. Present in this sample are roughly 200,000 clones, over 75% of which were seen just once. Clones ranked in the top ten supply roughly 5.6% of the sample.

V is clipped by 5 bases and J by 6 bases, and the sequence between their germline boundaries is 13 bases long. From a lookup of the germline V gene, CDR1 and CDR2 are MDHEN and SYDVKM. Including the terminal cysteine and phenylalanine, the CDR3 comprises 13 residues. The sequence is cut down to CDR3 DNA, 39 bases in frame from base 1. Sequencing was done on a sample of peripheral blood. The chain is encoded by TRBV28 joined to TRBJ1-1, with no confident D gene call. This TCR derives from a woman aged 40 to 50 who had recovered from COVID-19. For the CDR3, the sequence is CASSPADLSEAFF. The sequenced DNA is TGTGCCAGCAGTCCCGCGGACTTATCTGAAGCTTTCTTT.